The rows below give T cell receptor beta chains drawn from one sample of a study of cytomegalovirus exposure and HLA in healthy donors. The table came from immunoSEQ multiplex PCR; TCRdb's copy has only in-frame clones and leaves some out. The sample carries around 67,000 clones, approximately 58% recorded once. Sequencing was carried out using PBMCs. These receptors were collected from a woman in her fifties or sixties in good health and CMV-seronegative. Each CDR3 is given with its conserved first and last residue. D genes are given only for firm matches. The size field is filled for only some rows; it gives once, few, many or a size class.

v_call	clone_size	j_call	d_call	cdr3_aa	cdr3_nt
TRBV7-7	.	TRBJ2-5	.	CASSLEGGLGETQYF	TGTGCTAGCAGCTTAGAGGGCGGGCTGGGGGAGACCCAGTACTTC
TRBV5-6	.	TRBJ1-2	.	CASSLSGGYTF	TGTGCCAGCAGCTTGTCCGGGGGCTACACCTTC
TRBV5-6	few	TRBJ2-7	TRBD1	CASSLAISQGADEQYF	TGTGCCAGCAGCTTGGCCATCTCCCAGGGGGCTGACGAGCAGTACTTC
TRBV7-9	.	TRBJ2-5	TRBD2	CASSLGTSRTPQETQYF	TGTGCCAGCAGCCTCGGGACTAGCAGGACCCCCCAAGAGACCCAGTACTTC
TRBV19	.	TRBJ1-5	.	CASSIDWGGNQPQHF	TGTGCCAGTAGTATAGATTGGGGGGGCAATCAGCCCCAGCATTTT
TRBV15	once	TRBJ2-7	.	CATSRPPAGFSYEQYF	TGTGCCACCAGCAGACCCCCTGCCGGGTTCTCCTACGAGCAGTACTTC
TRBV7-2	.	TRBJ2-1	TRBD1	CASSPDRASYNEQFF	TGTGCCAGCAGTCCCGACAGGGCCTCCTACAATGAGCAGTTCTTC
TRBV2	many	TRBJ2-4	.	CASSERWGDLNIQYF	TGTGCCAGCAGTGAAAGATGGGGGGATTTAAACATTCAGTACTTC
TRBV29-1	.	TRBJ2-1	.	CSVEGQGGGLAQFF	TGCAGCGTTGAAGGGCAGGGAGGGGGGTTAGCGCAGTTCTTC
TRBV4-3	.	TRBJ1-1	.	CASSQVPREGVNTEAFF	TGCGCCAGCAGCCAAGTCCCCAGGGAAGGGGTGAACACTGAAGCTTTCTTT
TRBV2	once	TRBJ2-4	TRBD1	CASSEVTGKNIQYF	TGTGCCAGCAGTGAGGTGACAGGGAAAAACATTCAGTACTTC
TRBV4-3	few	TRBJ1-2	.	CASSQDRGARYTF	TGCGCCAGCAGCCAAGATAGGGGTGCTCGCTACACCTTC
TRBV7-9	.	TRBJ1-1	.	CASSLGQEGAEAFF	TGTGCCAGCAGCTTGGGCCAGGAAGGCGCTGAAGCTTTCTTT
TRBV19	.	TRBJ2-1	TRBD2	CASGVAGGYNEQFF	TGTGCCAGTGGAGTAGCGGGAGGGTACAATGAGCAGTTCTTC
TRBV25-1	.	TRBJ1-2	.	CASSERSRGGVGYTF	TGTGCCAGCAGTGAAAGGTCGCGGGGAGGGGTAGGCTACACCTTC
TRBV5-6	.	TRBJ2-1	TRBD2	CASSLDSSSGRWGEQFF	TGTGCCAGCAGCTTGGATTCGTCTAGCGGGAGATGGGGAGAGCAGTTCTTC
TRBV6-5	few	TRBJ2-1	.	CASSYSMPGWVNEQFF	TGTGCCAGCAGTTACTCGATGCCAGGGTGGGTGAATGAGCAGTTCTTC
TRBV21-1	.	TRBJ2-7	.	CASSIWTSGRPYEQYF	TGTGCCAGCAGCATTTGGACTAGCGGGAGACCCTACGAGCAGTACTTC
TRBV2	.	TRBJ2-5	.	CASSEGGGQETQYF	TGTGCCAGCAGTGAAGGCGGTGGTCAAGAGACCCAGTACTTC
TRBV10-3	.	TRBJ1-1	.	CAISPTGNTEAFF	TGTGCCATCAGCCCGACGGGGAACACTGAAGCTTTCTTT
TRBV4-3	few	TRBJ1-1	.	CASRPGSGRGTEAFF	TGCGCCAGCAGACCAGGGAGTGGCAGGGGCACTGAAGCTTTCTTT
TRBV27	few	TRBJ2-7	TRBD2	CASRPGLAGPEQYF	TGTGCCAGCAGGCCGGGACTAGCGGGACCCGAGCAGTACTTC
TRBV7-9	.	TRBJ1-3	TRBD1	CASSTDRPLSVGNTIYF	TGTGCCAGCAGCACGGACAGGCCCCTTTCGGTTGGAAACACCATATATTTT
TRBV28	few	TRBJ1-5	.	CASRSGVYNQPQHF	TGTGCCAGCAGGTCGGGGGTGTACAATCAGCCCCAGCATTTT
TRBV7-9	few	TRBJ1-6	.	CASSHDKRQSQPYNSPLHF	TGTGCCAGCAGCCACGATAAGAGACAGTCCCAGCCCTATAATTCACCCCTCCACTTT
TRBV25-1	.	TRBJ1-1	TRBD1	CASRGDQGARVAFF	TGTGCCAGCAGGGGGGATCAGGGGGCGAGGGTCGCTTTCTTT
TRBV19	.	TRBJ2-5	TRBD2	CASNGGGPEETQYF	TGTGCCAGTAATGGGGGAGGGCCTGAGGAGACCCAGTACTTC
TRBV12-5	.	TRBJ1-1	TRBD1	CASGSQGGAEAFF	TGTGCTAGTGGTTCCCAGGGGGGCGCTGAAGCTTTCTTT
TRBV11-3	few	TRBJ2-5	.	CASSLGRETQYF	TGTGCCAGCAGCTTAGGGAGAGAGACCCAGTACTTC
TRBV7-2	.	TRBJ1-1	.	CASSLGGRNTEAFF	TGTGCCAGCAGCTTAGGGGGCCGGAACACTGAAGCTTTCTTT
TRBV27	.	TRBJ2-3	TRBD1	CASTPRGQYTDTQYF	TGTGCCAGCACCCCAAGGGGACAGTACACAGATACGCAGTATTTT
TRBV29-1	.	TRBJ2-1	TRBD2	CSVPIAGGYNEQFF	TGCAGCGTGCCTATAGCGGGAGGCTACAATGAGCAGTTCTTC
TRBV29-1	.	TRBJ2-1	TRBD2	CSVSGGDNEQFF	TGCAGCGTGAGCGGGGGGGACAATGAGCAGTTCTTC
TRBV29-1	.	TRBJ2-7	.	CSVEEVNGYEQYF	TGCAGCGTTGAAGAAGTAAACGGCTACGAGCAGTACTTC
TRBV9	.	TRBJ1-1	TRBD1	CASLDRTGVRTEAFF	TGTGCCAGCTTGGACCGGACAGGGGTGAGGACTGAAGCTTTCTTT
TRBV6-6	.	TRBJ2-5	.	CASTKNRAGETQYF	TGTGCCAGCACCAAAAACAGGGCAGGGGAGACCCAGTACTTC
TRBV7-2	.	TRBJ2-5	TRBD1	CASSLGPGQTQETQYF	TGTGCCAGCAGCTTGGGGCCGGGACAGACCCAAGAGACCCAGTACTTC
TRBV10-1	few	TRBJ2-7	.	CASSETPGLTSYEQYF	TGCGCCAGCAGTGAGACCCCGGGACTTACGAGTTACGAGCAGTACTTC
TRBV6-4	.	TRBJ2-5	.	CASSRHLEETQYF	TGTGCCAGCTCCCGACACCTCGAGGAGACCCAGTACTTC
TRBV7-8	.	TRBJ2-7	TRBD1	CASSLARTGGTGEQYF	TGTGCCAGCAGCTTAGCGCGGACAGGGGGTACAGGCGAGCAGTACTTC
TRBV5-1	few	TRBJ2-7	TRBD2	CASSWSTSATYEQYF	TGCGCCAGCAGCTGGTCGACTAGCGCGACCTACGAGCAGTACTTC
TRBV7-7	.	TRBJ2-5	TRBD1	CASSLGQGRIETQYF	TGTGCTAGCAGCCTCGGACAGGGTAGGATAGAGACCCAGTACTTC
TRBV5-6	.	TRBJ1-3	.	CASSLPGGNGNTIYF	TGTGCCAGCAGCTTGCCCGGGGGTAACGGAAACACCATATATTTT
TRBV9	.	TRBJ2-5	TRBD2	CASSVGTSGRGLETQYF	TGTGCCAGCAGCGTAGGGACTAGCGGGAGAGGGTTGGAGACCCAGTACTTC
TRBV10-3	.	TRBJ2-1	.	CAISEMRGPGNEQFF	TGTGCCATCAGTGAAATGCGGGGGCCGGGAAATGAGCAGTTCTTC
TRBV4-3	.	TRBJ1-2	TRBD1	CASGRDRADYGYTF	TGCGCCAGCGGACGGGACAGGGCGGACTATGGCTACACCTTC
TRBV27	.	TRBJ2-7	TRBD1	CASTGQGSYEQYF	TGTGCCAGCACTGGACAGGGTTCCTACGAGCAGTACTTC
TRBV7-2	.	TRBJ1-1	.	CASSFDRSTEAFF	TGTGCCAGCAGCTTCGACAGGTCCACTGAAGCTTTCTTT
TRBV18	.	TRBJ2-7	TRBD2	CASSPMGLRYEQYF	TGTGCCAGCTCACCAATGGGACTACGATACGAGCAGTACTTC
TRBV29-1	.	TRBJ2-2	.	CSVRLIPGHENTGELFF	TGCAGCGTTCGCCTAATACCGGGACACGAAAACACCGGGGAGCTGTTTTTT